The clone carrying this T cell receptor beta chain was counted between two and nine times. This entry is derived from a study of T-cell reconstitution after alpha-beta-depleted transplantation in children. Unique molecular identifiers were incorporated when the TCRbeta library was constructed. A single record per CDR3 protein comes from TCRdb applying MiXCR to the PCR reads. The sample has a few hundred thousand distinct CDR3 sequences; around 20% are singletons. This CDR3 comprises 12 residues. V shed 2 bases and J shed 6 bases, with 7 bases lying between them. This sequence originates from a human donor who donated a stem cell graft to a child with acute myeloid leukemia. The chain recombines TRBV12-3 or TRBV12-4 with TRBJ1-2; D is possibly TRBD1 (5 bases). Sample: PBMCs from the stem cell graft donor, taken from the stem cell graft. This CDR3 reads CASSLWGDGYTF. CDR3 sequence (DNA): TGTGCCAGCAGTTTATGGGGGGATGGCTACACCTTC.